The 25 T cell receptor beta chains below were found in one sample sequenced in a study of blood T cell repertoires in COVID-19. Profiled with immunoSEQ multiplex PCR; TCRdb holds only in-frame clones, not every one. The repertoire consists of some 320,000 clones, with 88% occurring once and the leading ten covering 6.9%. The specimen sequenced was peripheral blood. The receptors were gathered from a woman aged 30 to 39 who had recovered from COVID-19.

The chain has TRBV7-2 and TRBJ1-1; D might be TRBD1 (5 bases). The V end lost 3 bases, the J end lost 5 bases, and 10 bases lay between the germline ends. The CDR3 loop spans 13 amino acids. CDR1 is SGHTA and CDR2 is FQGNSA in the germline V gene. CDR3 loop: CASSLIGATEAFF. The CDR3 DNA reads TGTGCCAGCAGCTTGATAGGGGCAACTGAAGCTTTCTTT.

The chain carries TRBV27 and TRBJ2-7; 12 nucleotides align to TRBD1. The germline gives CDR1 MNHEY, CDR2 SMNVEV (reference sequence). V trimming: 8 bases; J trimming: 4 bases; junction bases outside the gene matches: 9. The CDR3 spans 15 residues. For the CDR3, the DNA is TGTGCCAGCCCCACTCGGGACAGGGGGCCATACGAGCAGTACTTC. It is translated as CASPTRDRGPYEQYF.

The genes are TRBV5-1 and TRBJ2-3, with no clear D. Germline V CDR1 and CDR2: SGHRS, YFSETQ. There are 12 residues in the CDR3. V lost 1 base to trimming and J lost 5 bases, with 5 bases between them. CDR3 sequence: CASSLSVDTQYF. CDR3 coding DNA: TGCGCCAGCAGCTTGTCAGTAGATACGCAGTATTTT.

The chain carries TRBV12-3 or TRBV12-4 and TRBJ1-1, with no clear D. V was clipped by 6 bases and J by 2 bases, with 7 bases between them. This CDR3 region has 12 residues. As DNA, the CDR3 is TGTGCCAGCAGGATACTAAACACTGAAGCTTTCTTT. Its protein product is CASRILNTEAFF.

The chain uses TRBV7-2 and TRBJ1-3; 9 nucleotides agree with TRBD1. The junction had 17 bases not matched to a gene; V was cut back by 6 bases and J by 2 bases. Looked up from germline, CDR1 is SGHTA and CDR2 is FQGNSA. The CDR3 covers 19 residues. The CDR3 loop is CASSFSKPGQGNPGNTIYF. The CDR3 DNA reads as TGTGCCAGCAGTTTTTCTAAGCCGGGACAGGGAAATCCTGGAAACACCATATATTTT.

In the case of this clone: Germline is not matched at one junction end, which may reflect a read error. The gene calls are TRBV6-5 and TRBJ1-3, with a possible D match to TRBD1 (5 bases). Germline V CDR1 and CDR2: MNHEY, SVGAGI. This CDR3 is built from 15 residues. The CDR3 coding sequence is TGTGCCAGCAGCCGAATAGGGGTCTCTGGAAGCACCATATATTTT. Translated: CASSRIGVSGSTIYF.

This rearrangement joins TRBV4-1 to TRBJ1-4, with no clear D. The CDR3 has 15 residues. V lost 3 bases and J 11 bases, leaving 19 bases between the germline ends. The germline gives CDR1 MGHRA, CDR2 YSYEKL. The CDR3 DNA follows: TGCGCCAGCAGCCACCCGGGATTTCATGTTGGGAAACTGTTTTTT. This codes for CASSHPGFHVGKLFF.

Notes on this clone: Other DNA variants within this sample encode the same CDR3. The rearrangement joins TRBV5-1 to TRBJ1-2, with TRBD1 as a possible D gene (5 bases). Germline CDR1 SGHRS, CDR2 YFSETQ. This CDR3 has 14 residues. V lost 0 bases and J lost 4, with 10 bases in between. The CDR3 DNA is TGCGCCAGCAGCTTGGGACAGAGCCCCTATGGCTACACCTTC. Amino acid sequence: CASSLGQSPYGYTF.

This clone occurred once. V is TRBV7-9 and J is TRBJ2-5, with D perhaps TRBD2 (6 bases). Germline CDR1 SEHNR, CDR2 FQNEAQ (reference sequence). CDR3 length: 11 amino acids. The CDR3 loop reads CALGEVETQYF. The CDR3 nucleotides are TGTGCATTAGGGGAGGTTGAGACCCAGTACTTC.

The rearrangement uses TRBV4-3 and TRBJ2-7, with 8 positions matching TRBD1. V shed 1 base, J shed 2 bases, and the junction held 4 bases outside the gene matches. CDR1 is LGHNA and CDR2 is YSLEER in the germline V gene. The CDR3 sequence is 15 residues long. The CDR3 coding sequence is TGCGCCAGCAGCCAAGCCGGGACAGGCCCCTACGAGCAGTACTTC. It yields the protein CASSQAGTGPYEQYF.

The J gene is TRBJ1-5, the V gene TRBV28, with 12 positions matching TRBD1. Trimming removed 5 bases from V and 7 bases from J; junction bases left unmatched: 9. The CDR3 sequence is 16 residues long. The V gene's germline CDR1 is MDHEN and CDR2 SYDVKM. DNA of the CDR3: TGTGCCAGCAGTCCGTTGGGACAGGGGGCAAGGCAGCCCCAGCATTTT. As protein: CASSPLGQGARQPQHF.

The chain is built from TRBV5-8 and TRBJ2-1, with a tentative D call TRBD2 (5 bases). This CDR3 region has 15 residues. Trimming stripped 1 base from V and 10 bases from J, with 18 bases between. The V gene's germline CDR1 is SGHTS and CDR2 YDEGEE. CDR3 bases: TGTGCCAGCAGCTTGAAAGGTCTAGTTGGGGAGGAGCAGTTCTTC. This sequence encodes CASSLKGLVGEEQFF.

The V gene is TRBV7-3, the J gene TRBJ1-1, with D maybe TRBD1 (5 bases). This CDR3 has 15 residues. V was trimmed by 1 base and J by 1 base, leaving 10 bases between them. Germline lookup yields CDR1 SGHTA and CDR2 FQGTGA. CDR3 sequence: CASSLKQEGNTEAFF. CDR3 DNA: TGTGCCAGCAGCTTAAAACAGGAGGGGAACACTGAAGCTTTCTTT.

The chain has TRBV19 and TRBJ2-5; 8 bases agree with TRBD1. Losses at the gene ends were 5 bases for V and 6 bases for J; bases not matched to a gene: 8. The CDR3 extends over 14 amino acids. Germline V gene data show CDR1 as LNHDA and CDR2 as SQIVND (reference sequence). The CDR3 DNA is TGTGCCAGTAGTCCCAGCAGGGGGCGGAAGACCCAGTACTTC. Translating it yields CASSPSRGRKTQYF.

V gene TRBV11-3 combines with J gene TRBJ2-5; 10 bases align to TRBD1. The CDR3 totals 14 residues. Looked up from germline, CDR1 is SGHNT and CDR2 is YENEEA. Trimming removed 5 bases from V and 3 bases from J; junction bases left unmatched: 3. CDR3 amino acids: CASSPTGGEETQYF. The CDR3 region has the DNA TGTGCCAGCAGCCCGACAGGGGGCGAAGAGACCCAGTACTTC.

The rearrangement uses TRBV19 and TRBJ2-2; TRBD2 matches at 12 bases. V lost 3 bases to trimming and J lost 4 bases; unmatched junction nucleotides: 9. Per germline, CDR1 LNHDA and CDR2 SQIVND (reference sequence). The CDR3 runs 18 residues. CDR3 in amino acids: CASSIRLAGGLGTGELFF. CDR3 sequence (DNA): TGTGCCAGTAGTATCCGTCTAGCGGGGGGGCTGGGCACCGGGGAGCTGTTTTTT.

The chain is built from TRBV6-4 and TRBJ2-2; TRBD2 aligns across 7 bases. The ends lost 0 bases at V and 5 bases at J; junction bases unmatched: 3. CDR3 length: 15 residues. The germline CDR1 and CDR2 sequences are MRHNA and SNTAGT. Here the CDR3 reads CASSDSGGSTGELFF. CDR3 bases: TGTGCCAGCAGTGACTCCGGGGGGAGTACCGGGGAGCTGTTTTTT.

This clone has a single count. The chain links TRBV29-1 to TRBJ1-2; D may be TRBD1 (5 bases). This CDR3 contains 17 residues. Trimming removed 3 bases at V and 0 bases at J, with 20 bases between. The germline V gene has CDR1 SQVTM and CDR2 ANQGSEA. Here the CDR3 DNA reads TGCAGCGTTGACTTTAGACAGACTGAGACAGCTAACTATGGCTACACCTTC. It encodes CSVDFRQTETANYGYTF.

The chain has TRBV24-1 and TRBJ2-7; D is unresolved. Trimming stripped 2 bases from V and 2 bases from J, with 12 bases between. The CDR3 length is 15 residues. Looked up from germline, CDR1 is KGHDR and CDR2 is SFDVKD. CDR3: CATSDSAGIAYEQYF. The CDR3 region has the DNA TGTGCCACCAGTGATTCGGCAGGAATTGCCTACGAGCAGTACTTC.

The rearrangement links TRBV28 to TRBJ1-1, with D perhaps TRBD1 (5 bases). The CDR3 has 13 residues. CDR1 is MDHEN and CDR2 is SYDVKM in the germline V gene. Deletions cut 4 bases from V and 2 bases from J, with 8 bases between. The CDR3 DNA reads TGTGCCAGCAGTTACCAGGGAAACACTGAAGCTTTCTTT. This sequence encodes CASSYQGNTEAFF.

The J gene is TRBJ1-1, the V gene TRBV3-1 (or the pseudogene TRBV3-2); a possible D gene is TRBD1 (6 bases). Trimming left V 5 bases short and J 13 bases short, with 20 bases between. CDR1 and CDR2 from the germline V gene are LGHDT and YNNKEL (reference sequence). The CDR3 loop spans 13 amino acids. As DNA, the CDR3 is TGTGCCAGCAGCACCCGAACAGGACAGCCGCTTTTCTTT. Its protein product is CASSTRTGQPLFF.

The chain is built from TRBV11-3 and TRBJ2-1, with 8 bases fitting TRBD2. From germline, CDR1 is SGHNT and CDR2 YENEEA. The ends lost 2 bases at V and 6 bases at J; junction bases unmatched: 3. The CDR3 loop spans 14 amino acids. The CDR3 spells CASSLSGTSNEQFF. The CDR3 nucleotides read TGTGCCAGCAGCTTATCCGGGACTAGCAATGAGCAGTTCTTC.

This clone was counted a single time. The chain has TRBV24-1 and TRBJ2-5; tentatively, D is TRBD1 (6 bases). The CDR3 is 15 residues long. V lost 4 bases to trimming and J lost 0 bases, with 11 bases between them. Germline values: CDR1 KGHDR, CDR2 SFDVKD. The CDR3 region is CATSDPNRDQETQYF. DNA of the CDR3: TGTGCCACCAGTGACCCCAACAGGGACCAAGAGACCCAGTACTTC.

The V and J genes are TRBV14 and TRBJ1-6; D might be TRBD1 (6 bases). Trimming took off 2 bases at V and 9 bases at J, with 8 bases between the two ends. This CDR3 is 13 amino acids long. Germline V gene lookup returns CDR1 SGHDN and CDR2 FVKESK. The CDR3 loop is CASSQRDISPLHF. CDR3 nucleotide sequence: TGTGCCAGCAGCCAAAGGGACATTTCACCCCTCCACTTT.

This clone appeared once. This chain uses TRBV6-1 with TRBJ1-5; the D gene is possibly TRBD1 (5 bases). V lost 1 base, J lost 0 bases, and 13 bases lay in between. The CDR3 extends over 17 amino acids. Germline CDR1 is MNHNS and CDR2 is SASEGT. The CDR3 spells CASSEVSVRDSNQPQHF. The CDR3 bases are TGTGCCAGCAGTGAAGTCTCTGTCAGGGATAGCAATCAGCCCCAGCATTTT.